The entry that follows covers one TCR beta chain sequence. This specimen belongs to a study of cytomegalovirus exposure and HLA in healthy donors. Primers for the PCR totalled 60 Vbeta and 13 Jbeta. The repertoire was sequenced with immunoSEQ multiplex PCR; TCRdb's copy has only in-frame clones and lacks some. The sample has roughly 130,000 clones, 81% seen once. The source is a man between 18 and 29 years old in good health and CMV-seronegative. The sample taken for sequencing was PBMCs.

The CDR3: CAWSTDISLGTQYF. The CDR3 DNA reads as TGTGCCTGGAGTACGGACATTTCTTTGGGGACCCAGTACTTC. J is TRBJ2-5 and V is TRBV30; perhaps TRBD1 as D (5 bases). The V gene lost 2 bases and the J gene lost 7 bases, with 17 bases spanning the gap. Germline-derived CDR1 and CDR2 are GTSNPN and SVGIG (reference sequence). The CDR3 is made up of 14 amino acids.